The 15 T cell receptor beta chains in this list originate from one sample, sequenced in a study of blood T cells in healthy people across ages. Sample-barcoded 5' priming and a J-beta primer mix drove a second PCR of about 6 to 11 cycles. From the 5' RACE reads, TCRdb called clonotypes with MiXCR, one entry per CDR3 protein. The sample carries 650,000 to 1,000,000 distinct CDR3 sequences, under 40% recorded once. The sample consisted of blood. The receptor source for this set is a man between 18 and 29 years old in good health.

This sequence joins TRBV4-1 and TRBJ1-5; D gene unclear. The CDR3 runs 12 residues. The V gene lost 2 bases and the J gene lost 10 bases, with 9 bases spanning the gap. The V gene's germline CDR1 is MGHRA and CDR2 YSYEKL. CDR3 DNA: TGCGCCAGCAGCCAATCTACGGATCCCCAGCATTTT. Its translation is CASSQSTDPQHF.

This clonotype is categorized as large (0.1 to 1%). V is TRBV28 and J is TRBJ1-6, with D perhaps TRBD1 (6 bases). This CDR3 has 14 residues. Germline CDR1 and CDR2: MDHEN and SYDVKM. V was pared by 10 bases and J by 6 bases, with 16 bases between. The CDR3 bases are TGTGCCACCAGACGACAGGTGTTTAATTCACCCCTCCACTTT. This sequence encodes CATRRQVFNSPLHF.

This clonotype has just a few counts. The chain combines TRBV7-2 with TRBJ2-7; D gene uncertain. V was pared by 1 base and J by 2 bases, with 18 bases between. The V gene's germline CDR1 is SGHTA and CDR2 FQGNSA. The CDR3 has 17 residues. The CDR3 protein is CASSLDGVELLTYEQYF. The CDR3 coding sequence is TGTGCCAGCAGCTTAGACGGAGTCGAGTTATTAACCTACGAGCAGTACTTC.

The V call is TRBV20-1, the J call TRBJ2-7; the D gene is possibly TRBD1 (5 bases). V dropped 4 bases and J dropped 5 bases, with 21 bases sitting between them. CDR3 length: 15 residues. Germline CDR1 and CDR2: DFQATT and SNEGSKA (reference sequence). This chain's CDR3 is CSATPGKRTPNEQYF. The CDR3 DNA reads TGCAGTGCTACGCCAGGGAAGCGTACCCCTAACGAGCAGTACTTC.

The V gene is TRBV4-2, the J gene TRBJ1-4; D gene unclear. CDR3 size: 17 residues. Germline loops: CDR1 LGHNA, CDR2 YNFKEQ. The V gene lost 0 bases and the J gene lost 4 bases, with 15 bases spanning the gap. The CDR3 DNA reads as TGTGCCAGCAGCCAAGACCTCGGGGAGGCCAGTAATGAAAAACTGTTTTTT. This gives the protein CASSQDLGEASNEKLFF.

This clonotype was counted many times. The chain joins TRBV5-5 to TRBJ2-7; D is uncertain. The CDR3 has 15 amino acids. Germline values: CDR1 SGHKS, CDR2 YYEKEE (reference sequence). The germline V and J ends were trimmed by 0 bases and 6 bases, with 16 bases remaining between them. The CDR3 DNA follows: TGTGCCAGCAGCTTGGATTTATTGGGGTACGGCGAGCAGTACTTC. This sequence encodes CASSLDLLGYGEQYF.

The V gene is TRBV7-2, the J gene TRBJ2-5; 8 bases fit TRBD2. The tail of the sequence fits TRBJ2-7 better, so the J call may be wrong. The CDR3 contains 14 residues. In germline, CDR1 is SGHTA, CDR2 FQGNSA. The chain's CDR3 is CASSRGSGVYEQYF. The CDR3 nucleotides read TGTGCCAGCAGCCGAGGTAGCGGGGTCTACGAGCAGTACTTC.

This clonotype was observed a handful of times. J is TRBJ2-5 and V is TRBV6-6, with D possibly matching TRBD1 (5 bases). Germline CDR1 and CDR2: MNHNY and SVGAGI (reference sequence). The CDR3 sequence is 17 residues long. Trimming took 5 bases from V and 0 from J, leaving 19 bases between them. CDR3 loop: CASSRGRVLPYQETQYF. DNA of the CDR3: TGTGCCAGCAGTAGGGGTCGTGTTCTACCGTACCAAGAGACCCAGTACTTC.

The chain links TRBV20-1 to TRBJ2-5; the match to TRBD2 covers 11 bases. The trim removed 5 bases at V and 2 bases at J, leaving 7 bases unmatched. This CDR3 is built from 15 residues. Germline V gives CDR1 DFQATT, CDR2 SNEGSKA (reference sequence). The CDR3 DNA follows: TGCAGTGCTGGACCTAGCGGGGGGCCGCAAGAGACCCAGTACTTC. This gives the protein CSAGPSGGPQETQYF.

Concerning this clonotype: At one end the junction does not follow the germline gene, possibly because of a read error. This rearrangement joins TRBV7-9 to TRBJ1-5; 8 bases align to TRBD1. The CDR3 spans 16 residues. The germline gives CDR1 SEHNR, CDR2 FQNEAQ (reference sequence). CDR3 bases: TGTGTCAGCAGCGATCCTAGACAGGGGATGACGCAGCCCCAGCATTTT. It encodes CVSSDPRQGMTQPQHF.

This clonotype was observed many times. The chain couples TRBV20-1 to TRBJ2-3; the match to TRBD2 covers 8 bases. V was pared by 1 base and J by 0 bases, with 6 bases of the junction left unmatched. The CDR3 is 16 amino acids. From germline, CDR1 is DFQATT and CDR2 SNEGSKA (reference sequence). The CDR3 nucleotides read TGCAGTGCTAGAGCCCGCGGGACTAGAAGCACAGATACGCAGTATTTT. It yields the protein CSARARGTRSTDTQYF.

The chain carries TRBV5-1 and TRBJ2-3, with 10 bases identical to TRBD2. This CDR3 region has 15 residues. J lost 3 bases, V lost 3 bases, and 4 bases had no gene match. Germline V lookup: CDR1 SGHRS, CDR2 YFSETQ. CDR3 region: CASSSGLAETDTQYF. The CDR3 DNA sequence: TGCGCCAGCAGCTCCGGACTAGCGGAAACAGATACGCAGTATTTT.

The chain couples TRBV4-2 to TRBJ2-1; TRBD1 aligns across 10 bases. The CDR3 runs to 17 residues. The V segment lost 0 bases and the J segment 4 bases; nucleotides outside the gene matches: 6. The germline CDR1 and CDR2 sequences are LGHNA and YNFKEQ. CDR3 bases: TGTGCCAGCAGCCAAGACCGGGACAGGGGTTCTTACAATGAGCAGTTCTTC. This codes for CASSQDRDRGSYNEQFF.

The gene calls are TRBV5-1 and TRBJ1-1, with a possible D match to TRBD1 (6 bases). This CDR3 contains 12 residues. Trimming removed 6 bases from V and 4 bases from J, with 10 bases in between. Germline V gene lookup returns CDR1 SGHRS and CDR2 YFSETQ. CDR3 DNA: TGCGCCAGCACAAAAGGGGGCACTGAAGCTTTCTTT. Translated, it gives CASTKGGTEAFF.

Comments on this clonotype: A much larger clone is a single base away; this may be a read error. V and J are TRBV12-3 or TRBV12-4 and TRBJ1-1; D gene uncertain. The CDR3 length is 13 residues. In nucleotides, the CDR3 is TGTGCCAGCAGCGGCGACACGAACCCTGAAGCTTTCTTT. Protein sequence: CASSGDTNPEAFF.